These 29 T cell receptor beta chains originate from one sample sequenced in a study of T cells expressing NK-cell markers. Each CDR3 protein gets one entry in TCRdb, which reprocessed the 5' RACE reads and gives no DNA. The sample has about 550,000 distinct CDR3 sequences; the top ten hold approximately 3.6%. The sample comprised blood T cells: a sorted CD56 or NKG2C T cell subset, CD4+ or CD8+ T cells, or bulk PBMC T cells (not recorded which). These TCRs come from a man aged 18 to 30 in good health.

V and J are TRBV15 and TRBJ1-6; the D call from TCRdb, TRBD1, cannot be confirmed without DNA. This CDR3 spans 14 amino acids. Germline-derived CDR1 and CDR2 are LNHNV and YYDKDF (reference sequence). This chain's CDR3 is CATSRGQGVSPLHF.

This rearrangement joins TRBV9 to TRBJ2-7. CDR1 and CDR2 from the germline V gene are SGDLS and YYNGEE. The CDR3 is 13 amino acids. This CDR3 is CASSTADSYEQYF. The full variable domain, rest sourced from reference TRBV9 and TRBJ2-7, is DSGVTQTPKHLITATGQRVTLRCSPRSGDLSVYWYQQSLDQGLQFLIQYYNGEERAKGNILERFSAQQFPDLHSELNLSSLELGDSALYFCASSTADSYEQYFGPGTRLTVT.

V gene TRBV24-1 combines with J gene TRBJ2-3; the TCRdb call, TRBD2, lacks DNA for checking. The germline gives CDR1 KGHDR, CDR2 SFDVKD. The CDR3 covers 16 residues. The CDR3: CATSDPSKRSTDTQYF.

The V gene is TRBV30, the J gene TRBJ1-5; checking the TCRdb D call of TRBD1 is not possible without DNA. Germline-derived CDR1 and CDR2 are GTSNPN and SVGIG (reference sequence). This CDR3 has 13 amino acids. The chain's CDR3 is CASQDRGNQPQHF. Using reference TRBV30 and TRBJ1-5 for the parts outside the CDR3, the full variable domain is SQTIHQWPATLVQPVGSPLSLECTVEGTSNPNLYWYRQAAGRGLQLLFYSVGIGQISSEVPQNLSASRPQDRQFILSSKKLLLSDSGFYLCASQDRGNQPQHFGDGTRLSIL.

The rearrangement uses TRBV12-3 or TRBV12-4 and TRBJ2-2; TCRdb lists TRBD2, though no DNA is available to test this call. The CDR3 is made up of 17 amino acids. CDR3 loop: CATTGPAEREDTGELFF.

The rearrangement joins TRBV27 to TRBJ2-7; TCRdb returns TRBD1, unconfirmable since there is no DNA. The CDR3 runs to 12 residues. Germline V gene sequence: CDR1 MNHEY, CDR2 SMNVEV (reference sequence). The CDR3 spells CAVYGRKYEQYF.

The J gene is TRBJ2-7, the V gene TRBV20-1; TCRdb reports TRBD1, a call that lacks DNA to check it against. The CDR3 contains 17 residues. CDR1 is DFQATT, CDR2 SNEGSKA, per germline (reference sequence). The CDR3 is CSARALGGGSGSYEQYF.

The genes are TRBV7-2 and TRBJ2-4; TCRdb's assignment of TRBD2 cannot be checked, as there is no DNA. From germline, CDR1 is SGHTA and CDR2 FQGNSA. The CDR3 length is 22 residues. CDR3: CASSFGRFSRYQSGLDQNIQYF.

The V gene is TRBV24-1, the J gene TRBJ2-1. This CDR3 has 13 amino acids. Germline values: CDR1 KGHDR, CDR2 SFDVKD. The CDR3 region is CATSGAFYNEQFF.

The J gene is TRBJ2-1, the V gene TRBV18; TCRdb names TRBD1, which stays unverified in the absence of DNA. The germline V gene has CDR1 KGHSH and CDR2 LQKENI. This CDR3 has 16 residues. The CDR3 region is CASSPAQADSYNEQFF.

V usage is TRBV12-3 or TRBV12-4 and J usage is TRBJ1-6; TCRdb's assignment of TRBD1 cannot be checked, as there is no DNA. The CDR3 totals 17 residues. CDR3 loop: CASSFGQSGATGSPLHF.

The CDR3 is CASSYSRGEAFF. The rearrangement joins TRBV6-5 to TRBJ1-1; TCRdb's D gene call, TRBD1, goes unchecked for lack of DNA. This CDR3 is built from 12 residues. The germline CDR1 and CDR2 sequences are MNHEY and SVGAGI.

The gene calls are TRBV5-5 and TRBJ1-1. From germline, CDR1 is SGHKS and CDR2 YYEKEE (reference sequence). CDR3 size: 15 residues. CDR3 protein: CASSWDRRGNTEAFF.

This chain joins TRBV28 and TRBJ2-5; TCRdb's D gene call, TRBD2, goes unchecked for lack of DNA. The CDR3 consists of 17 residues. CDR1 MDHEN and CDR2 SYDVKM come from the germline V gene. The CDR3 loop reads CASSPSIGAGEVETQYF.

This rearrangement joins TRBV6-5 to TRBJ2-7; with no DNA, the TCRdb D assignment of TRBD1 cannot be verified. The CDR3 extends over 15 amino acids. CDR1 and CDR2 from the germline V gene are MNHEY and SVGAGI. The CDR3 here is CASSYYRGPAYEQYF.

The chain has TRBV20-1 and TRBJ2-1. Germline-derived CDR1 and CDR2 are DFQATT and SNEGSKA (reference sequence). This CDR3 region has 16 residues. The chain's CDR3 is CSAREGLQSSYNEQFF.

The chain combines TRBV5-1 with TRBJ2-3. Germline values: CDR1 SGHRS, CDR2 YFSETQ. The CDR3 extends over 14 amino acids. The CDR3 spells CASSFGTSTDTQYF.

The rearrangement joins TRBV24-1 to TRBJ1-4; the TRBD1 assignment by TCRdb is unverifiable without DNA. The CDR3 spans 16 residues. CDR1 and CDR2 (germline): KGHDR, SFDVKD. CDR3: CATSDLSAGANEKLFF.

V and J are TRBV10-3 and TRBJ2-5. Germline-derived CDR1 and CDR2 are ENHRY and SYGVKD. The CDR3 spans 11 residues. The CDR3 loop reads CAISTTETQYF.

The chain's CDR3 is CASRVNEGGWGEQYF. The chain carries TRBV5-5 and TRBJ2-7; checking the TCRdb D call of TRBD1 is not possible without DNA. Germline CDR1 and CDR2: SGHKS and YYEKEE (reference sequence). The CDR3 extends over 15 amino acids.

V usage is TRBV6-5 and J usage is TRBJ2-1. Germline V CDR1 and CDR2: MNHEY, SVGAGI. This CDR3 region has 13 residues. CDR3: CASSYQWTDEQFF.

The chain combines TRBV28 with TRBJ2-7; TCRdb designates TRBD1, a call that cannot be tested without DNA. Germline V gives CDR1 MDHEN, CDR2 SYDVKM. The CDR3 spans 18 residues. This CDR3 is CASSLPDRGTHSSYEQYF.

The chain employs TRBV2 and TRBJ2-2. The CDR3 contains 15 residues. Germline V lookup: CDR1 SNHLY, CDR2 FYNNEI. CDR3 in amino acids: CASRSSAVNTGELFF. The full variable domain, completed using reference TRBV2 and TRBJ2-2, is EPEVTQTPSHQVTQMGQEVILRCVPISNHLYFYWYRQILGQKVEFLVSFYNNEISEKSEIFDDQFSVERPDGSNFTLKIRSTKLEDSAMYFCASRSSAVNTGELFFGEGSRLTVL.

The chain uses TRBV12-3 or TRBV12-4 and TRBJ2-1; there is no DNA to check the TCRdb D call of TRBD2. This CDR3 region has 15 residues. Here the CDR3 reads CASTLTSGSLNEQFF.

This chain connects TRBV15 to TRBJ2-5. This CDR3 comprises 14 residues. CDR1 LNHNV and CDR2 YYDKDF come from the germline V gene (reference sequence). The CDR3 here is CATSGDRSQETQYF.

The gene calls are TRBV7-9 and TRBJ2-7; without DNA, the TCRdb call of TRBD1 cannot be checked. This CDR3 region has 14 residues. Germline V gene data show CDR1 as SEHNR and CDR2 as FQNEAQ (reference sequence). CDR3 sequence: CASSSSPGSYEQYF.

The chain has TRBV28 and TRBJ1-5; TCRdb outputs TRBD1, but without DNA this stays unchecked. Germline CDR1 and CDR2: MDHEN and SYDVKM. CDR3 length: 15 amino acids. The CDR3 spells CASRNYIRGNQPQHF.

This sequence joins TRBV6-2 or TRBV6-3 and TRBJ2-1; absent DNA, TCRdb's TRBD2 call cannot be checked. The CDR3 consists of 16 residues. CDR1 and CDR2 (germline): MNHEY, SVGEGT. CDR3 loop: CASSYGGLAGRYEQFF.

The chain couples TRBV6-2 or TRBV6-3 to TRBJ2-1; TCRdb's D call, TRBD1, is unchecked because there is no DNA. The CDR3 spans 15 residues. Germline lookup yields CDR1 MNHEY and CDR2 SVGEGT. CDR3 amino acids: CASSYTLDRGYEQFF.